This T cell receptor beta chain appears in the sequencing data of a study of blood T cell repertoires in COVID-19. Across the study: The cDNA or gDNA used as material had been derived from T cells, B-cell-depleted T cells, or PBMCs.

Unmatched junction bases numbered 9, after V lost 1 base and J lost 5 bases. This CDR3 region has 17 residues. CDR1 MGHRA and CDR2 YSYEKL come from the germline V gene. Assignments of participants to cohorts depended upon their own reported clinical history. Recovered status applied to Cohort 3 donors who had two consecutive negative PCRs. It also applied to those with clearance or with symptom resolution. Original analysis: Amplification of reference gene primers provided the estimated nucleated cell counts. Generated by immunoSEQ multiplex PCR, the TCRdb table keeps only in-frame clones and is missing some. The V and J calls and clone size were taken over from that table, and D and trimming were inferred from the DNA. The table includes about 250,000 clones, 80% to 90% detected once.

The TCR comes from a middle-aged man who had recovered from COVID-19. The chain uses TRBV4-1 and TRBJ2-3; TRBD2 aligns across 10 bases. Input material: PBMCs or T cells enriched from blood (not recorded which). In nucleotides, the CDR3 is TGCGCCAGCAGCCAAGGACGAAGCGGGGGGGGTGGAGATACGCAGTATTTT. As protein: CASSQGRSGGGGDTQYF.